Below, 8 T cell receptor beta chains from the same sample are listed, as sequenced in a study of Graves' ophthalmopathy and Graves' hyperthyroidism. CDR3 regions of TCR beta were amplified from RNA transcripts. The workflow started with a first-round RT-PCR run with HTBI primers and then moved on to a second-round multiplex PCR. One entry per CDR3 protein, called by TCRdb with MiXCR from the multiplex PCR reads. The sample lists around 1,200,000 distinct CDR3 sequences; about two fifths were seen once. The sequenced sample was peripheral blood or thyroid tissue (not recorded which). Receptors originate from an adult man with Graves' hyperthyroidism.

V is TRBV20-1 and J is TRBJ1-5; D is ambiguous. Trimming cost V 4 bases and J 7 bases, with 20 bases left between them. Per germline, CDR1 DFQATT and CDR2 SNEGSKA (reference sequence). The CDR3 totals 15 residues. The CDR3 spells CSANSVTRVWQPQHF. Written as DNA, the CDR3 is TGCAGTGCTAACTCCGTGACCCGCGTGTGGCAGCCCCAGCATTTT.

The chain combines TRBV28 with TRBJ1-6, with no clear D. Looked up from germline, CDR1 is MDHEN and CDR2 is SYDVKM. The CDR3 runs 11 residues. V lost 4 bases and J lost 17, with 12 bases in between. CDR3 DNA: TGTGCCAGCAGTTACAAGGGAAGGTTCCACTTT. This codes for CASSYKGRFHF. Full variable domain (rest looked up from reference TRBV28 and TRBJ1-6): DVKVTQSSRYLVKRTGEKVFLECVQDMDHENMFWYRQDPGLGLRLIYFSYDVKMKEKGDIPEGYSVSREKKERFSLILESASTNQTSMYLCASSYKGRFHFGNGTRLTVT.

V is TRBV5-5 and J is TRBJ1-1; tentatively, D is TRBD1 (5 bases). This CDR3 region has 15 residues. Trimming took 4 bases from V and 2 from J, leaving 15 bases between them. CDR1 and CDR2 (germline): SGHKS, YYEKEE (reference sequence). The DNA of the CDR3 is TGTGCCAGCAGCCAATTTATGGGACCTAACACTGAAGCTTTCTTT. Protein sequence: CASSQFMGPNTEAFF.

The rearrangement joins TRBV29-1 to TRBJ2-7, with 14 bases fitting TRBD2. CDR3 length equals 16 residues. The J segment lost 5 bases and the V segment lost 5 bases, leaving 11 bases of the junction unmatched. Germline-derived CDR1 and CDR2 are SQVTM and ANQGSEA. Written as DNA, the CDR3 is TGCAGCGTTTTTGAGACTAGCGGGAGGGTTGAGGACGAGCAGTACTTC. Encoded protein: CSVFETSGRVEDEQYF.

In its sample, this clonotype was seen a few times. The J gene is TRBJ2-7, the V gene TRBV6-2 or TRBV6-3; tentatively, D is TRBD1 (6 bases). V was pared by 5 bases and J by 3 bases, with 8 bases between. CDR3 length equals 12 residues. CDR1 and CDR2 from the germline V gene are MNHEY and SVGEGT. CDR3 sequence: CASSNRDYEQYF. Written as DNA, the CDR3 is TGTGCCAGCAGTAACAGGGACTACGAGCAGTACTTC.

The chain joins TRBV12-3 or TRBV12-4 to TRBJ1-4; TRBD1 might be the D (6 bases). V was clipped by 7 bases and J by 0 bases, with 9 bases between them. The CDR3 is 14 residues long. The CDR3 loop is CASTTGTTNEKLFF. CDR3 nucleotides: TGTGCCAGCACCACAGGGACAACTAATGAAAAACTGTTTTTT.

This clonotype was observed at least ten times. The gene calls are TRBV20-1 and TRBJ1-1; 9 bases are shared with TRBD1. Germline V gene sequence: CDR1 DFQATT, CDR2 SNEGSKA (reference sequence). The CDR3 is 13 amino acids. Germline trimming cut 5 bases from V and 7 bases from J; bases unmatched to any gene: 8. The CDR3 coding sequence is TGCAGTGCTCCGACGGACAGGGGAAATGAAGCTTTCTTT. Translation: CSAPTDRGNEAFF.

The genes are TRBV5-6 and TRBJ1-5; D unclear. The CDR3 consists of 14 residues. Germline values: CDR1 SGHDT, CDR2 YYEEEE. Trimming shortened V by 2 bases and J by 11 bases, and 17 bases separated the two germline ends. CDR3 sequence reads: CASSLRTSSGTQHF. The CDR3 nucleotides read TGTGCCAGCAGCTTACGGACCTCCTCCGGGACCCAGCATTTT.